The clone carrying this T cell receptor (beta chain) occurred once. Original data processing: Amplification of reference gene primers provided the estimated nucleated cell counts. Assay: immunoSEQ multiplex PCR; the TCRdb copy retains only in-frame clones and omits some. The DNA gave D and trimming, while V, J and clone size come from that table. This sample has roughly 250,000 clones, with about 86% found just once. This sample stems from a study of blood T cell repertoires in COVID-19. Study background: Samples representing acute and convalescent COVID-19 were sourced from the United States, Italy and Spain. The analysed material was cDNA or gDNA that came from T cells, B-cell-depleted T cells, or PBMCs.

V lost 4 bases to trimming and J lost 4 bases; unmatched junction nucleotides: 5. CDR3 size: 13 residues. Germline loops: CDR1 SGDLS, CDR2 YYNGEE. The specimen was peripheral blood. J is TRBJ2-7 and V is TRBV9; 7 bases line up with TRBD1. This clonotype was obtained from a woman aged 55-70 years with active or convalescent COVID-19. The CDR3 sequence is CASSRQGSYEQYF. The CDR3 region has the DNA TGTGCCAGCAGCAGACAGGGTAGTTACGAGCAGTACTTC.